This T cell receptor beta chain originates from a study of T cell clones after liver transplantation. About the research overall: TCRbeta sequencing after a pre-transplant mixed lymphocyte reaction identified graft-donor-reactive clones, later tracked in post-transplant blood. Three of eight recipients were HCV-positive; others had non-autoimmune, non-viral indications.

The data were produced by immunoSEQ multiplex PCR, yet TCRdb's version contains in-frame clones alone and is incomplete. The sample carries 65,000 to 95,000 clones, 80% recorded once. This CDR3 is built from 12 residues. The V and J ends lost 8 bases and 6 bases respectively, with 11 bases between them. In germline, CDR1 is LNHDA, CDR2 SQIVND (reference sequence). This sequence was found in a human donor who received a liver transplant. The source was CD4+ T cells from blood, collected before liver transplant. The gene calls are TRBV19 and TRBJ1-3; D is perhaps TRBD1 (5 bases). The CDR3 reads CASGGYVNTIYF. The CDR3 DNA is TGTGCCAGTGGGGGTTACGTAAACACCATATATTTT.